This TCR beta chain appears in the sequencing data of a study of blood T cell repertoires in COVID-19. Study in general: Italy, Spain and the United States were the sources of the convalescent and acute COVID-19 samples. T cells, B-cell-depleted T cells, or PBMCs supplied cDNA or gDNA.

Germline assignment: CDR1 MGHDK and CDR2 SYGVNS. The CDR3 spans 14 residues. V was trimmed by 5 bases and J by 7 bases, leaving 12 bases between them. Authors' data handling: Reference gene primer amplification in the assay estimated nucleated cell counts. Here immunoSEQ multiplex PCR was the method, and the copy in TCRdb shows in-frame clones only, minus some. That table supplies the V and J calls and clone size; D and trimming were determined from the DNA. The sample carries approximately 120,000 clones, around 81% recorded once. Sequencing was performed on peripheral blood. The clonotype originates from a human donor in a cohort sampled during active COVID-19. The gene calls are TRBV25-1 and TRBJ1-6; a weak D match, TRBD1 (6 bases). This CDR3 is CASSRGGLNSPLHF. Here the CDR3 DNA reads TGTGCCAGCAGTCGTGGGGGCTTGAATTCACCCCTCCACTTT.